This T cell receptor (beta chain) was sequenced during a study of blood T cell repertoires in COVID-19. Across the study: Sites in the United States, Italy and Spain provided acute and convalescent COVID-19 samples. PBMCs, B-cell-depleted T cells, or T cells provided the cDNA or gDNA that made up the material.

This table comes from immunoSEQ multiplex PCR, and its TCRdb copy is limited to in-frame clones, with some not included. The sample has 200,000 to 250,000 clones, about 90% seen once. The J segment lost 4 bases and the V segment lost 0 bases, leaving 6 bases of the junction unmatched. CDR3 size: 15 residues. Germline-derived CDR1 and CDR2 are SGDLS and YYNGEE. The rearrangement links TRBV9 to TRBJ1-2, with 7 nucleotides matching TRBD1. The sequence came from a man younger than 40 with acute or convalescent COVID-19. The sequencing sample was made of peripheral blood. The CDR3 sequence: CASSVGDRVSYGYTF. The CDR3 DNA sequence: TGTGCCAGCAGCGTAGGCGACAGGGTGAGCTATGGCTACACCTTC.